This T cell receptor (beta chain) emerged from a study of blood T cell repertoires in COVID-19 (dated by TCRdb to about 2020). About the investigation overall: Samples covering the acute and convalescent phases of COVID-19 were provided by collaborators in the United States, Italy and Spain. The prospective study material was composed of cDNA or gDNA derived from T cells, B-cell-depleted T cells, or PBMCs. Deeply sampled blood TCRbeta repertoires from subjects exposed to, actively infected with, or recovered from COVID-19 were included in the dataset. The repertoires were released in a freely available public database meant as a resource for research on the immune response to SARS-CoV-2. Samples were obtained from the ongoing ImmuneRACE study (first 160 participants) and from 1,200 or so subjects provided by 6 global collaborators. A de-identified subject ID, COVID-19 status, age in years and sex were almost always included in the sample metadata. Where available, HLA class I and class II types were obtained from metadata supplied by the sample provider rather than from assay-based typing. General findings and caveats noted by the study authors: The amount of clinical and demographic metadata varied by source and participant and was provided uncurated.

The immunoSEQ Assay, a bias-controlled multiplex PCR, was used to amplify TCRbeta CDR3 regions from genomic DNA. On the authors' methods: Within the assay, amplification of reference gene primers was used to estimate how many nucleated cells each sample contained. Sequence reads were collapsed and filtered to measure the absolute abundance of every unique TCRbeta CDR3 rearrangement. Productive Simpson clonality was computed per sample as the square root of Simpson's diversity index over productive rearrangements. In its TCRdb copy, this immuneACCESS table keeps in-frame sequences only and misses some clones. Where compared with another copy, unresolved V genes explain less than half of these, and the others have no known cause. V and J calls and clone size follow that table, whereas D and trimming were derived from the DNA. The sample data list about 150,000 clones, and over 80% of these were observed just once. Jointly, the top ten make up around 6.1% of the sample.

Concerning this clone itself: What this receptor recognizes is not known. The input lacks base qualities; no much larger clone sits a single base away.

Whole blood was collected in K2EDTA tubes by collaborating institutions according to the institutions' own protocols. For TCRbeta analysis, collaborator samples were shipped as frozen whole blood, as isolated PBMCs, or as DNA extracted from either sample type. From cysteine to phenylalanine, the CDR3 is 14 amino acids long. The read is trimmed to its CDR3 DNA, 42 bases read in frame from base 1. V and J are trimmed by 3 bases and 5 bases, and the gene matches miss 5 bases of the junction. CDR1 DFQATT and CDR2 SNEGSKA were looked up in the germline V gene (reference sequence). This TCR came from a man at least 80 years old with acute or convalescent COVID-19. The sequencing input was peripheral blood. This chain is built from TRBV20-1 and TRBJ2-1; 9 central bases correspond to TRBD2. CDR3 protein: CSASSGRRDNEQFF. The DNA is TGCAGTGCTAGTAGCGGGAGACGTGACAATGAGCAGTTCTTC.